This is a list of T cell receptor beta chains from one sample in a study of beta chain features in type 1 diabetes. Sequencing was performed with immunoSEQ multiplex PCR; in TCRdb, only in-frame clones are kept and a portion is missing. The data contain roughly 250,000 clones, around 21% of them singletons. Sequencing was performed on naive CD4+ T cells from blood. The receptors were gathered from a woman in her forties with type 1 diabetes. The CDR3 runs from the conserved cysteine through the conserved F or W. The order of the fields is V gene, clone size, J gene, D gene, CDR3 DNA, CDR3 protein. The D gene is left open where the match is weak. Only some rows state a clone size, as once, few, many or a class for expanded clones.

>TRBV25-1|.|TRBJ2-5|TRBD2
TGTGCCAGCAGCGAGCGGGGGGAAGGTGGAGAGGCCCAGTACTTC
CASSERGEGGEAQYF
>TRBV27|few|TRBJ2-2|.
TGTGCCAGCCACCTGGGCCAGACGAACACCGGGGAGCTGTTTTTT
CASHLGQTNTGELFF
>TRBV27|.|TRBJ2-7|TRBD1
TGTGCCAGCAGCCCCAGACAGGGGATGTACGAGCAGTACTTC
CASSPRQGMYEQYF
>TRBV7-9|.|TRBJ1-5|.
TGTGCCAGCAGCTTAGCGGGCAGCAATCAGCCCCAGCATTTT
CASSLAGSNQPQHF
>TRBV5-4|few|TRBJ2-1|TRBD1
TGTGCCAGCAGCTTACCGGGACAGGGGGAGTTCTTC
CASSLPGQGEFF
>TRBV5-4|.|TRBJ2-6|.
TGTGCCAGCAGGCGGGACCTACGCTCTGGGGCCAACGTCCTGACTTTC
CASRRDLRSGANVLTF
>TRBV9|.|TRBJ2-1|.
TGTGCCAGCAGCGTAGGAGGGGAGCAGTTCTTC
CASSVGGEQFF
>TRBV30|.|TRBJ2-2|TRBD1
TGTGCCTGGGCAAGGGGCAGGGGGCGCGGAACCGGGGAGCTGTTTTTT
CAWARGRGRGTGELFF
>TRBV30|.|TRBJ1-5|.
TGTGCCTGGGGCCCTCCAGGCAATCAGCCCCAGCATTTT
CAWGPPGNQPQHF
>TRBV27|.|TRBJ1-2|TRBD1
TGTGCCAGCAGTTTGGGACAGGGGAGGACCTATGGCTACACCTTC
CASSLGQGRTYGYTF
>TRBV5-4|.|TRBJ2-1|TRBD2
TGTGCCAGCAGCTTGAGGGCGGGAGGGTCTAATGAGCAGTTCTTC
CASSLRAGGSNEQFF
>TRBV7-9|few|TRBJ2-2|.
TGTGCCAGCAGCTCCGGACAGCCTGACACCGGGGAGCTGTTTTTT
CASSSGQPDTGELFF
>TRBV5-1|.|TRBJ2-7|TRBD2
TGCGCCAGCACCGGACTAGCGGGAGGTCCCAACGAGCAGTACTTC
CASTGLAGGPNEQYF
>TRBV30|few|TRBJ2-5|.
TGTGCCTGGAGTGTCAGGCCCGGTGAGACCCAGTACTTC
CAWSVRPGETQYF
>TRBV5-4|.|TRBJ1-4|TRBD1
TGTGCCAGCAGCACACAGGGGGCGAGTGAAAAACTGTTTTTT
CASSTQGASEKLFF
>TRBV29-1|.|TRBJ1-5|.
TGCAGCGTCCGAGGGGGGGCCGGTAGCAATCAGCCCCAGCATTTT
CSVRGGAGSNQPQHF
>TRBV9|.|TRBJ1-1|.
TGTGCCAGCAGCGTAGAGCCCAGGGCCAACACTGAAGCTTTCTTT
CASSVEPRANTEAFF
>TRBV5-1|.|TRBJ1-2|TRBD1
TGCGCCAGCAGCCCCCGGGACAGGGGACTCTATGGCTACACCTTC
CASSPRDRGLYGYTF
>TRBV5-6|.|TRBJ2-7|TRBD1
TGTGCCAGCAGCATTACAGGGGTAGAGAGGCAGTACTTC
CASSITGVERQYF
>TRBV6-5|.|TRBJ2-7|TRBD1
TGTGCCAGCAGTCGTGAGGGACAGGGGACCGAGCAGTACTTC
CASSREGQGTEQYF
>TRBV6-5|.|TRBJ2-7|TRBD1
TGTGCCAGCAGACAGACAGGGATTCGTCTAGAGCAGTACTTC
CASRQTGIRLEQYF
>TRBV29-1|few|TRBJ1-2|TRBD1
TGCAGCGCCCCGGGACAGGGAGATGGCTACACCTTC
CSAPGQGDGYTF
>TRBV5-1|.|TRBJ2-1|TRBD2
TGCGCCAGCAGCTGGAGGACTAGCGGGGGCTACAATGAGCAGTTCTTC
CASSWRTSGGYNEQFF
>TRBV29-1|.|TRBJ1-1|TRBD1
TGCAGCGTGGCCCGACAGGGGGCTTACACTGAAGCTTTCTTT
CSVARQGAYTEAFF
>TRBV5-4|.|TRBJ2-1|TRBD1
TGTGCCAGCAACCGGGCTGGACAGGGGGGCGATGAGCAGTTCTTC
CASNRAGQGGDEQFF
>TRBV28|.|TRBJ2-7|.
TGTGCCACCCAGCTGGAGGGGGGAGGGTACGAGCAGTACTTC
CATQLEGGGYEQYF
>TRBV5-1|few|TRBJ2-5|.
TGCGCCAGCAGCTTTGGGGGCGGAGAGACCCAGTACTTC
CASSFGGGETQYF
>TRBV18|.|TRBJ1-1|.
TGTGCCAGCTCACCACTCCAGGGCGAGGACACTGAAGCTTTCTTT
CASSPLQGEDTEAFF
>TRBV5-1|.|TRBJ2-5|TRBD1
TGCGCCAGCAGCCGGGGACAGGGAAGAGGAGAGACCCAGTACTTC
CASSRGQGRGETQYF
>TRBV28|.|TRBJ1-5|.
TGTGCCAGCAGTTTCTCCAGGGTAGGCAATCAGCCCCAGCATTTT
CASSFSRVGNQPQHF
>TRBV5-1|.|TRBJ1-2|TRBD1
TGCGCCAGCCACGGGACAGACAAGTATGGCTACACCTTC
CASHGTDKYGYTF
>TRBV18|.|TRBJ2-7|TRBD1
TGTGCCAGCTCACCACCGGGACAGAGTAGCTCCTACGAGCAGTACTTC
CASSPPGQSSSYEQYF
>TRBV11-2|.|TRBJ2-3|.
TGTGCCAGCAGCTTAGACGGGGGAGACACAGATACGCAGTATTTT
CASSLDGGDTDTQYF
>TRBV10-3|few|TRBJ2-3|TRBD2
TGTGCCATCAGTCCAGGACTAGCGGGAGGGCCCACAGATACGCAGTATTTT
CAISPGLAGGPTDTQYF
>TRBV9|few|TRBJ2-2|TRBD2
TGTGCCAGCAGCCAAAGGGCGGGAGTGATCGGGGAGCTGTTTTTT
CASSQRAGVIGELFF
>TRBV29-1|.|TRBJ2-4|.
TGCAGCGTTACCCGGGATCGGGTGGTAGACATTCAGTACTTC
CSVTRDRVVDIQYF
>TRBV7-3|few|TRBJ1-1|.
TGTGCCAGCAGTTTCGGCGGCCCGAACACTGAAGCTTTCTTT
CASSFGGPNTEAFF
>TRBV5-1|few|TRBJ2-7|TRBD2
TGCGCCAGCAGCTCGGGACTAGTAATCCGCGAGCAGTACTTC
CASSSGLVIREQYF
>TRBV7-2|few|TRBJ2-1|.
TGTGCCAGCAGCTTCCGACTGAGCTCCTACAATGAGCAGTTCTTC
CASSFRLSSYNEQFF
>TRBV2|.|TRBJ1-1|TRBD1
TGTGCCAGCACGGGACAGGGATCTTTATCGGAGGCTTTCTTT
CASTGQGSLSEAFF
>TRBV2|.|TRBJ1-5|TRBD1
TGTGCCAGCACTTGGGACAGCAGTGTACAGCCCCAGCATTTT
CASTWDSSVQPQHF
>TRBV4-1|few|TRBJ1-1|.
TGCGCCAGCAGCCAAGATACCGGGGTGGGGACTGAAGCTTTCTTT
CASSQDTGVGTEAFF
>TRBV11-1|.|TRBJ1-5|.
TGTGCCAGCAGCTTAGACAGGGTTGGTCAGCCCCAGCATTTT
CASSLDRVGQPQHF
>TRBV5-1|few|TRBJ2-7|.
TGCGCCAGCAGCTTTACATCCTTCCAGGGGATCGAGCAGTACTTC
CASSFTSFQGIEQYF
>TRBV29-1|few|TRBJ2-5|.
TGCAGCGCAGGGCAGGGCCCGGGCTACCAAGAGACCCAGTACTTC
CSAGQGPGYQETQYF
>TRBV4-1|.|TRBJ2-1|TRBD2
TGCGCCAGCAGCCAAGAGGGAGGGACTAGCGGGGCCTACAATGAGCAGTTCTTC
CASSQEGGTSGAYNEQFF
>TRBV7-3|.|TRBJ2-1|.
TGTGCCAGCAGCTTCACTGGGGGGGGGCATGAGCAGTTCTTC
CASSFTGGGHEQFF
>TRBV18|few|TRBJ2-7|TRBD1
TGTGCCAGCTCACCGGGACAGGGGCCTATCGAGCAGTACTTC
CASSPGQGPIEQYF
>TRBV7-2|.|TRBJ1-1|TRBD1
TGTGCCAGCAGCACCGGGACAGGGGGCAGGTACACTGAAGCTTTCTTT
CASSTGTGGRYTEAFF
>TRBV4-1|.|TRBJ1-2|TRBD1
TGCGCCAGCAGCCAGGACAGGGACTATGGCTACACCTTC
CASSQDRDYGYTF
>TRBV14|.|TRBJ2-5|TRBD2
TGTGCCAGCAGCCAAGAAGTGAGAACTAGCGGATACCAAGAGACCCAGTACTTC
CASSQEVRTSGYQETQYF
>TRBV2|few|TRBJ1-5|TRBD1
TGTGCCAGCAGTGGGACAGGAGGCAATCAGCCCCAGCATTTT
CASSGTGGNQPQHF
>TRBV4-3|.|TRBJ2-3|.
TGCGCCAGCAGCCAAGATCGTACGGGTCCAGATACGCAGTATTTT
CASSQDRTGPDTQYF
>TRBV2|few|TRBJ1-5|.
TGTGCCAGCAGTAAGGAGGTGAGCAATCAGCCCCAGCATTTT
CASSKEVSNQPQHF
>TRBV18|.|TRBJ1-5|.
TGTGCCAGCTCACTCATTTCGGGGGGCATCGGTGAGCCCCAGCATTTT
CASSLISGGIGEPQHF
>TRBV9|.|TRBJ1-4|.
TGTGCCAGCAGCGTAGCCGCGGGAGGTAATGAAAAACTGTTTTTT
CASSVAAGGNEKLFF